This T cell receptor (beta chain) is drawn from a study of memory CD4+ T cells and cytomegalovirus serostatus. About the study: Of the healthy Belgian adults, 9 or 10 were CMV seropositive and approximately 24 seronegative.

As originally analysed: Out-of-frame sequences were removed, leaving around 2.2 million distinct TCRbeta sequences. Measured with immunoSEQ multiplex PCR; TCRdb has only the in-frame clones, and not every one. The V and J calls and the clone size are those of that table, but D and trimming were determined from the DNA. Among 38,000 or so clones listed, roughly three quarters were seen once. Single viable CD3+CD4+CD8-CD45RO+ cells were sorted as the memory CD4+ T cells. What was sequenced was memory CD4+ T cells from blood. The sequence derives from an adult in good health and CMV-seronegative.

The CDR3 here is CASSLRGQGHQETQYF. In nucleotides, the CDR3 is TGTGCCAGCAGCTTGCGAGGACAGGGACATCAAGAGACCCAGTACTTC. The chain employs TRBV5-4 and TRBJ2-5, with TRBD1 identical over 8 bases. The germline gives CDR1 SGHNT, CDR2 YYREEE (reference sequence). This CDR3 has 16 amino acids. With V trimmed by 1 base and J by 2 bases, 7 bases remained unmatched.